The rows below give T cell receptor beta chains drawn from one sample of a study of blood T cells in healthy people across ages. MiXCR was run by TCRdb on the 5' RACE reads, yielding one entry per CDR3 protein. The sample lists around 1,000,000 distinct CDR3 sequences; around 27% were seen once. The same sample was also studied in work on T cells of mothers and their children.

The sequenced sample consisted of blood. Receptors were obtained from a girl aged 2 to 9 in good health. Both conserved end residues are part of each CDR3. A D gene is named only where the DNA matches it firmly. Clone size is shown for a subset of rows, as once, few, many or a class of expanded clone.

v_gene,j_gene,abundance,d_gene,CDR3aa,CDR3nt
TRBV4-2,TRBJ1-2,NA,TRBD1,CASSLTGEPPYGYTF,TGTGCCAGCAGCCTAACAGGGGAGCCCCCCTATGGCTACACCTTC
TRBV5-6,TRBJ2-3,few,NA,CASSSTRNRAGPDTQYF,TGTGCCAGCAGCTCTACCAGGAACAGGGCCGGCCCAGATACGCAGTATTTT
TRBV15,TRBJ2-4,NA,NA,CATSRDSTPWGKNIQYF,TGTGCCACCAGCAGAGATTCCACTCCCTGGGGCAAAAACATTCAGTACTTC
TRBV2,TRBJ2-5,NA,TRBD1,CASSDLFGTGRGETQYF,TGTGCCAGCAGTGACCTCTTCGGGACAGGGAGAGGAGAGACCCAGTACTTC
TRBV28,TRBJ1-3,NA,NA,CASSFDRSGNTIYF,TGTGCCAGCAGTTTCGACCGTTCTGGAAACACCATATATTTT
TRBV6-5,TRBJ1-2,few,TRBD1,CASSRREGAYGYTF,TGTGCCAGCAGCCGCCGGGAGGGGGCCTATGGCTACACCTTC
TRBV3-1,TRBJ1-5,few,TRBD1,CASSSGTEVQPQHF,TGTGCCAGCAGCTCCGGGACAGAGGTTCAGCCCCAGCATTTT
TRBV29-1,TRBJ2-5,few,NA,CSVTAWDYQETQYF,TGCAGCGTTACAGCGTGGGACTACCAAGAGACCCAGTACTTC
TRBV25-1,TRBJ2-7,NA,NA,CASSEMGIEQYF,TGTGCCAGCAGTGAAATGGGGATCGAGCAGTACTTC
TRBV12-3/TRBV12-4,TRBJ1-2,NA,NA,CASSLATGSYTF,TGTGCCAGCAGTTTAGCTACAGGGAGCTACACCTTC
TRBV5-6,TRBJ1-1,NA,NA,CASSIGRSYTEAFF,TGTGCCAGCAGCATCGGACGGTCCTACACTGAAGCTTTCTTT
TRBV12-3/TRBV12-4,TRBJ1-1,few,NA,CASSLNSAGSLYTEAFF,TGTGCCAGCAGTTTAAATTCGGCCGGCTCCCTTTACACTGAAGCTTTCTTT
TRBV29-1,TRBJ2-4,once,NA,CSVERLGFRYF,TGCAGCGTTGAGAGACTCGGATTCCGGTACTTC
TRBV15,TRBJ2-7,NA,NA,CATSTEPYEQYF,TGTGCCACCAGCACGGAACCCTACGAGCAGTACTTC
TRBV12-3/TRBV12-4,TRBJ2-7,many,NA,CASSQSYEQYF,TGTGCCAGCAGCCAGTCCTACGAGCAGTACTTC
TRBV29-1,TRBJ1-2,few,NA,CSVEGGGGSYGYTF,TGCAGCGTTGAAGGGGGGGGCGGCTCCTATGGCTACACCTTC